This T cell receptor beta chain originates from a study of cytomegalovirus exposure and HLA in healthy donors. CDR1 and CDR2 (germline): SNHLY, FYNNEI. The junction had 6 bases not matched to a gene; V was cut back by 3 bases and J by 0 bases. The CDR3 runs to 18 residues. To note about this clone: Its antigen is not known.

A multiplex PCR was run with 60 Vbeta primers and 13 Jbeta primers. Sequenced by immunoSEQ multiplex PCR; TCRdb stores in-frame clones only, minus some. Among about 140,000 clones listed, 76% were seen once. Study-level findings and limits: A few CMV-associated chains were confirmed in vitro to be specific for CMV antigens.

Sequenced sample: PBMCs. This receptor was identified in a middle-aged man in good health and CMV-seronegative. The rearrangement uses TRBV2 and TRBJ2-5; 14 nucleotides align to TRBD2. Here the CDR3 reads CASSEPGLAGAYQETQYF. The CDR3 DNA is TGTGCCAGCAGTGAGCCGGGACTAGCGGGAGCGTACCAAGAGACCCAGTACTTC.